This TCR beta chain was obtained from a study of cytomegalovirus exposure and HLA in healthy donors. Findings and limits, study-wide: Immune exposure information comprised only CMV serostatus.

Per the germline V gene, CDR1 is SGHRS and CDR2 is YFSETQ. The CDR3 is 16 residues long. Losses at the gene ends were 0 bases for V and 2 bases for J; bases not matched to a gene: 4. The primer mix had 60 Vbeta and 13 Jbeta primers. Using immunoSEQ multiplex PCR, the repertoire was profiled, and TCRdb retains in-frame clones only, with some absent. The table includes 75,000 to 90,000 clones, around 79% detected once. A few counts support this clone. Its antigen is undetermined. The sample was PBMCs. This rearrangement joins TRBV5-1 to TRBJ1-2; TRBD1 matches 10 bases. This receptor was taken from a man aged 35-49 years in good health and CMV-seronegative. DNA of the CDR3: TGCGCCAGCAGCTTGGGGGACAGGGGAGACAACTATGGCTACACCTTC. Encoded protein: CASSLGDRGDNYGYTF.